The T cell receptor (beta chain) under discussion was sequenced for a study of cytomegalovirus exposure and HLA in healthy donors. Turning to the study itself: The study's early data release held about 77 million unique TCRs from HLA-typed donors. The study's findings and limits: Most of the TCR beta V segments (in an earlier analysis) were productive either about 87% or about 30% of the time. A later analysis reportedly found fewer N-insertions in an Asian-associated ancestry cluster than the roughly 670-donor mean.

As concerns this clone: What it recognizes is unknown.

PCR was performed using 60 Vbeta and 13 Jbeta primers. Profiled with immunoSEQ multiplex PCR; TCRdb holds only in-frame clones, not every one. The sample lists 170,000 or so clones, approximately 80% occurring once. Germline V lookup: CDR1 SGDLS, CDR2 YYNGEE. This CDR3 region has 15 residues. Losses at the gene ends were 4 bases for V and 2 bases for J; bases not matched to a gene: 6. The sequencing sample was made of PBMCs. This TCR came from a woman in her thirties in good health and CMV-seronegative. J is TRBJ1-3 and V is TRBV9; TRBD1 agrees at 7 bases. This CDR3 is CASSTNTGAGNTIYF. In DNA form, the CDR3 reads TGTGCCAGCAGCACAAATACAGGGGCTGGAAACACCATATATTTT.